A single sample gave rise to the 22 T cell receptor beta chains below, sequenced in a study of blood T cell repertoires in COVID-19. TCRdb's table, derived via immunoSEQ multiplex PCR, lists solely in-frame clones and lacks some. The sample lists 110,000 to 150,000 clones; just under 80% were seen once. The material sequenced was peripheral blood. These receptor sequences come from a woman aged 55-70 years with acute or convalescent COVID-19.

The genes are TRBV20-1 and TRBJ2-5, with D uncertain. The CDR3 covers 12 residues. Between the trimmed V and J ends, which lost 3 bases and 5 bases, there was a span of 10 bases. Germline V gives CDR1 DFQATT, CDR2 SNEGSKA (reference sequence). The CDR3 DNA sequence: TGCAGTGCTAGTATTAATTTGGAGACCCAGTACTTC. Translated, it gives CSASINLETQYF.

The count of this clone is one. This chain uses TRBV6-7 with TRBJ2-7; no definite D call. TRBV6-7 falls under the ORF class, with uncertain function. The germline V and J ends were trimmed by 7 bases and 5 bases, with 3 bases remaining between them. The CDR3 extends over 9 amino acids. The CDR3 region has the DNA TGTGCCAGCATAAACGAGCAGTACTTC. Translated, it gives CASINEQYF.

The chain combines TRBV4-2 with TRBJ1-2; no clear D. The CDR3 is 15 amino acids. The germline V gene has CDR1 LGHNA and CDR2 YNFKEQ. V gave up 0 bases and J gave up 8 bases, with 16 bases separating them. The CDR3 DNA is TGTGCCAGCAGCCAAGATCTTCAGCGGGAGAAGGGCTACACCTTC. Translation: CASSQDLQREKGYTF.

The sample holds a few counts of this clone. The chain joins TRBV19 to TRBJ1-5; 7 bases agree with TRBD1. The germline gives CDR1 LNHDA, CDR2 SQIVND (reference sequence). This CDR3 is built from 12 residues. The trim removed 7 bases at V and 7 bases at J, leaving 4 bases unmatched. This chain's CDR3 is CASKQGYQPQHF. DNA for the CDR3: TGTGCCAGTAAACAGGGGTACCAGCCCCAGCATTTT.

Here the CDR3 DNA reads TGTGCCAGCAGTGAATCGGTAGTTATGAACACTGAAGCTTTCTTT. Translated: CASSESVVMNTEAFF. The rearrangement joins TRBV6-1 to TRBJ1-1, with D unclear. This CDR3 is 15 amino acids long. V was shortened by 2 bases and J by 0 bases, with 10 bases between the two germline ends. Germline-derived CDR1 and CDR2 are MNHNS and SASEGT.

This chain links TRBV6-6 with TRBJ2-7, with D perhaps matching TRBD1 (6 bases). There are 13 residues in the CDR3. The V and J ends lost 6 bases and 5 bases respectively, with 14 bases between them. Per the germline V gene, CDR1 is MNHNY and CDR2 is SVGAGI (reference sequence). CDR3 region: CASRKYQGNEQYF. The CDR3 DNA reads as TGTGCCAGCAGGAAATACCAGGGGAACGAGCAGTACTTC.

The chain carries TRBV5-1 and TRBJ2-7, with TRBD2 identical over 8 bases. Germline CDR1 is SGHRS and CDR2 is YFSETQ. V was pared by 2 bases and J by 2 bases, with 3 bases of the junction left unmatched. This CDR3 is built from 14 residues. This chain's CDR3 is CASSLAGVAYEQYF. The CDR3 bases are TGCGCCAGCAGCTTAGCGGGAGTCGCCTACGAGCAGTACTTC.

This clone has just one count. The rearrangement links TRBV7-2 to TRBJ2-1; 14 bases are shared with TRBD2. V lost 5 bases to trimming and J lost 7 bases; unmatched junction nucleotides: 7. This CDR3 has 16 amino acids. The V gene's germline CDR1 is SGHTA and CDR2 FQGNSA. CDR3 protein: CASSPRLAGGPNEQFF. CDR3 DNA sequence: TGTGCCAGCAGCCCTCGACTAGCGGGAGGGCCTAATGAGCAGTTCTTC.

The chain joins TRBV5-8 to TRBJ2-3, with TRBD1 matching 7 bases. The CDR3 spans 14 residues. Germline CDR1 SGHTS, CDR2 YDEGEE. Germline trimming cut 4 bases from V and 1 base from J; bases unmatched to any gene: 3. CDR3 protein: CASSTGQGTDTQYF. The CDR3 DNA sequence: TGTGCCAGCAGCACCGGACAGGGCACAGATACGCAGTATTTT.

The genes are TRBV9 and TRBJ2-1; TRBD2 is a possible D gene (5 bases). V lost 0 bases and J 0 bases, leaving 7 bases between the germline ends. The CDR3 totals 15 residues. CDR1 is SGDLS, CDR2 YYNGEE, per germline. CDR3 residues: CASSVGGFSYNEQFF. The CDR3, as DNA: TGTGCCAGCAGCGTAGGCGGGTTCTCCTACAATGAGCAGTTCTTC.

This clone was counted a single time. The gene calls are TRBV5-1 and TRBJ1-2; TRBD1 matches 9 bases. The CDR3 is 18 residues long. V was pared by 1 base and J by 4 bases, with 14 bases of the junction left unmatched. Germline CDR1 SGHRS, CDR2 YFSETQ. CDR3 bases: TGCGCCAGCAGCTTGCAACCTCCGGGACAGGGCGGTAGCTATGGCTACACCTTC. It specifies CASSLQPPGQGGSYGYTF.

Only a few counts were recorded for this clone. The chain recombines TRBV6-5 with TRBJ2-7; D is perhaps TRBD1 (5 bases). Trimming removed 7 bases at V and 4 bases at J, with 17 bases between. Germline V lookup: CDR1 MNHEY, CDR2 SVGAGI. The CDR3 covers 14 residues. The DNA of the CDR3 is TGTGCCAGCAACTCAAGGGGAAGGGCTTACGAGCAGTACTTC. Protein product: CASNSRGRAYEQYF.

CDR3 in amino acids: CASSLDPTGGLYTDTQYF. The CDR3 DNA reads as TGCGCCAGCAGCCTCGACCCTACGGGCGGACTGTACACAGATACGCAGTATTTT. This sequence joins TRBV4-1 and TRBJ2-3, with D possibly matching TRBD2 (5 bases). The germline CDR1 and CDR2 sequences are MGHRA and YSYEKL. V gave up 4 bases and J gave up 2 bases, with 22 bases separating them. The CDR3 extends over 18 amino acids.

The chain combines TRBV28 with TRBJ1-4, with 7 bases aligning to TRBD1. The CDR3 is 14 residues long. Per the germline V gene, CDR1 is MDHEN and CDR2 is SYDVKM. With 6 bases clipped from V and 3 bases from J, the junction kept 4 bases outside the gene matches. The DNA for the CDR3 is TGTGCCAGCAGACAACAGGGGTCTAATGAAAAACTGTTTTTT. Encoded protein: CASRQQGSNEKLFF.

The chain recombines TRBV30 with TRBJ2-5, with TRBD1 matching 8 bases. This CDR3 is 13 amino acids long. Trimming removed 4 bases from V and 4 bases from J; junction bases left unmatched: 5. Germline values: CDR1 GTSNPN, CDR2 SVGIG (reference sequence). The CDR3 DNA reads TGTGCCTGGACACAGGGGGATCTAGAGACCCAGTACTTC. Translation: CAWTQGDLETQYF.

The genes are TRBV5-1 and TRBJ1-2; 7 nucleotides agree with TRBD1. V shed 4 bases, J shed 1 base, and the junction held 4 bases outside the gene matches. Germline CDR1 reads SGHRS; CDR2 reads YFSETQ. This CDR3 spans 14 amino acids. The CDR3 spells CASSVDRVNYGYTF. CDR3 bases: TGCGCCAGCAGCGTAGACAGGGTTAACTATGGCTACACCTTC.

The rearrangement links TRBV5-1 to TRBJ1-2; D not certain. V shed 0 bases and J shed 13 bases, with 16 bases lying between them. This CDR3 contains 13 residues. Germline CDR1 SGHRS, CDR2 YFSETQ. This CDR3 is CASSLVRDGRGTF. The CDR3 DNA reads TGCGCCAGCAGCTTGGTTCGGGATGGGCGAGGCACCTTC.

The chain is built from TRBV7-9 and TRBJ2-7; D is possibly TRBD1 (6 bases). Germline V lookup: CDR1 SEHNR, CDR2 FQNEAQ (reference sequence). The germline V and J ends were trimmed by 5 bases and 3 bases, with 14 bases remaining between them. The CDR3 covers 14 residues. CDR3 DNA: TGTGCCAGCAGCGGATGGGACACCAACTACGAGCAGTACTTC. Its translation: CASSGWDTNYEQYF.

The V gene is TRBV27, the J gene TRBJ1-4; TRBD1 matches 12 bases. In germline, CDR1 is MNHEY, CDR2 SMNVEV (reference sequence). Losses at the gene ends were 9 bases for V and 6 bases for J; bases not matched to a gene: 11. The CDR3 consists of 16 residues. CDR3 amino acids: CASGRPGQGADEKLFF. The CDR3 coding sequence is TGTGCCAGTGGGAGACCGGGACAGGGGGCGGATGAAAAACTGTTTTTT.

This clone appeared once. The chain has TRBV5-1 and TRBJ2-1; 8 bases line up with TRBD2. CDR1 and CDR2 from the germline V gene are SGHRS and YFSETQ. The CDR3 has 16 amino acids. The ends lost 0 bases at V and 0 bases at J; junction bases unmatched: 2. The chain's CDR3 is CASSLVSGNSYNEQFF. The CDR3 nucleotides are TGCGCCAGCAGCTTGGTTAGCGGGAACTCCTACAATGAGCAGTTCTTC.

The CDR3 DNA follows: TGTGCCAGCAGACTTCCCACTTATGGCTACACCTTC. This gives the protein CASRLPTYGYTF. The chain combines TRBV28 with TRBJ1-2; D is ambiguous. The CDR3 has 12 residues. Trimming took 6 bases from V and 5 from J, leaving 10 bases between them. Germline CDR1 reads MDHEN; CDR2 reads SYDVKM.

DNA of the CDR3: TGTGCCAGCAGCGTAGGACAGTATAGCAATCAGCCCCAGCATTTT. This gives the protein CASSVGQYSNQPQHF. The rearrangement uses TRBV9 and TRBJ1-5; D might be TRBD1 (5 bases). The CDR3 has 15 residues. The germline V gene encodes CDR1 SGDLS and CDR2 YYNGEE. V was trimmed by 0 bases and J by 0 bases, leaving 7 bases between them.